This T cell receptor (beta chain) stems from a study of shared clonotypes between healthy human individuals (dated by TCRdb to the early 2020s). Notes on the research overall: A couple of women and a few men aged 18 to 49 years were included in the cohort. For each donor, CD4 naive and CD4 memory were each run on three plates, CD8 naive on two plates, and CD8 memory on one plate. The study deeply sequenced blood TCR repertoires of several healthy adults to estimate repertoire size and the extent of clonotype sharing between individuals. To increase sequencing depth and limit assay-specific biases, TCR repertoire library preparation and sequencing were carried out by different laboratories using diverse techniques. Each donor's leukapheresis produced roughly between roughly 0.85 and 9.5 billion PBMCs.

The donors were healthy, HIV-negative adults with no recently reported acute infections or vaccinations. Only Caucasian adults living in Nashville, Tennessee, USA were represented among the donors. CD4+ T cells were enriched by magnetic negative selection; naive cells were then positively selected on CD45RA, and the negative fraction formed the memory subset. After blood collection by leukapheresis, PBMCs were isolated using Ficoll-Histopaque density gradient centrifugation and then cryopreserved in the vapor phase of liquid nitrogen. Analytical flow cytometry was used to check the purity and quantity of every magnetically sorted T cell population. Each sorted fraction had its genomic DNA isolated and then quantified by UV absorbance on a Nanodrop 2000c. Concerning this clone itself: The specificity of this receptor is unknown. No base quality values were provided; no much bigger clone lies one nucleotide off.

CDR1 and CDR2 are read off the germline V gene as MDHEN and SYDVKM. Relative to germline, V is missing 1 base and J is missing 0 bases, with 0 bases of the junction outside any gene match. The CDR3 runs 16 residues from the cysteine to the phenylalanine. The retained sequence is limited to the CDR3, 48 bases, with the frame set at the first base. What the study reported, not specific to this receptor: Sampling was limited to blood, and TCR repertoires in tissue likely differ from TCR repertoires in blood. Incomplete sequencing was indicated by rarefaction of sorted-subset datasets, despite the large sequencing depth. Across a few donors, roughly 5.1% of naive CD4, over 3% of naive CD8, about 2.3% of memory CD4, and over 0.35% of memory CD8 clonotypes were shared. Higher generation probabilities were observed for clonotypes shared by all four sorted-subset donors than for non-shared clonotypes. The genetic and exposure-history diversity represented was limited by the small number of donors. Larger estimated clonotype richness was generally found for naive subsets than for memory subsets. Based on pairwise subsampling, the degree of clonotype sharing among donors was expected to be affected by sequencing depth.

Using the deep immunoSEQ assay, TCR CDR3 regions were amplified from genomic DNA by multiplex PCR. Extracted genomic DNA from each cell subset was spread evenly across all wells of several immunoSEQ 96-well plates, with each plate serving as a replicate. For sorted subsets, 200 to 250 ng of genomic DNA, equivalent to 30,000 or so T cell genomes, went into each replicate PCR. Purified libraries were quantified with a Qubit 3.0 fluorometer, sized on a Bioanalyzer 2100, and re-quantified with the KAPA Library Quantification kit. Each immunoSEQ 96-well plate was sequenced on its own single-read 150-cycle Illumina NextSeq 550 flow cell. From the authors' description of their analysis: The immunoSEQ output contained only junctional sequences without quality scores, so filtering could not match that applied to full-length reads. Sequences were annotated with PyIR, a Python wrapper for IgBLAST v1.9, using IMGT germline references to assign V/J genes and CDR3. Reads were removed for weak V/J assignments (E-value above 1e-6), missing CDR3, stop codons, out-of-frame junctions, or ambiguous translated residues. V3J clonotypes were defined by identical inferred V gene, J gene, and CDR3 amino acid sequence. Percentage overlap between repertoires was computed as shared unique clonotypes divided by the size of the smaller repertoire. Repertoire richness was assessed with RTK rarefaction, the Chao1 estimator, and Recon v2.1 estimates of unobserved clonotypes. OLGA was used to compute generation probabilities for all TCRbeta clonotypes that the gDNA method yielded from a handful of donors. As stored in TCRdb, this immuneACCESS dataset retains in-frame rearrangements with V and J assigned. A fraction of the clones does not appear; measured against another copy, unresolved V genes explain less than half of the discrepancy, and the remainder lacks a known reason. That table is the source of V, J and clone size, and D and trimming were worked out from the DNA. A total of some 2.1 million clones appear in this sample, 90% to 95% of them only once. The ten largest make up roughly 0.13% of the sample.

The rearranged segments are TRBV28 and TRBJ2-3; TRBD2 lines up with 11 middle nucleotides. The receptor was isolated from a man aged 18-30 years in good health. Sequenced: naive CD4+ T cells sorted from blood. Interpreted using the paper, the cell subset or site label stands for: CD45RA+ positively selected. The base sequence is TGTGCCAGCAGTTTATCTAGCGGGGGGAGCACAGATACGCAGTATTTT. It translates as CASSLSSGGSTDTQYF.